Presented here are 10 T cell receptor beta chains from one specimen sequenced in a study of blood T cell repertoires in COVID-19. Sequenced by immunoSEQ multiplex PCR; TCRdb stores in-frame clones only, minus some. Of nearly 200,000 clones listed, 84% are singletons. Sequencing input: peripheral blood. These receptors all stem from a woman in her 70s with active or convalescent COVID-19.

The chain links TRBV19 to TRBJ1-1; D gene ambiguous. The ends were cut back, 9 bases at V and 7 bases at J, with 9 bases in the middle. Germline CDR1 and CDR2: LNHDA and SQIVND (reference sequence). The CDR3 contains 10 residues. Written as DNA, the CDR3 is TGTGCCAGCTTTTCCGGTGAAGCTTTCTTT. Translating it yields CASFSGEAFF. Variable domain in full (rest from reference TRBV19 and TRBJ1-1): DGGITQSPKYLFRKEGQNVTLSCEQNLNHDAMYWYRQDPGQGLRLIYYSQIVNDFQKGDIAEGYSVSREKKESFPLTVTSAQKNPTAFYLCASFSGEAFFGQGTRLTVV.

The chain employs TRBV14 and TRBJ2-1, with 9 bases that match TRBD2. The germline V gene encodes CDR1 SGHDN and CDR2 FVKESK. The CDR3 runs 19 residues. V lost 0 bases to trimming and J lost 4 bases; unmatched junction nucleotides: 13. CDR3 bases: TGTGCCAGCAGCCAAGACATGAGGACTAGCGCGCCGCCTTACAATGAGCAGTTCTTC. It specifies CASSQDMRTSAPPYNEQFF. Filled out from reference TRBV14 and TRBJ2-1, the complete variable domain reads EAGVTQFPSHSVIEKGQTVTLRCDPISGHDNLYWYRRVMGKEIKFLLHFVKESKQDESGMPNNRFLAERTGGTYSTLKVQPAELEDSGVYFCASSQDMRTSAPPYNEQFFGPGTRLTVL.

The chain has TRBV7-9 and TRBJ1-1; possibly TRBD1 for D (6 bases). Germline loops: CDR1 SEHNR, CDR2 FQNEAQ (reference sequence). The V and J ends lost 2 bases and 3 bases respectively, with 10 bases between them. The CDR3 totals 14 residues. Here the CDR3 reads CASSLTGKHTEAFF. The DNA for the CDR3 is TGTGCCAGCAGCTTAACAGGGAAGCACACTGAAGCTTTCTTT.

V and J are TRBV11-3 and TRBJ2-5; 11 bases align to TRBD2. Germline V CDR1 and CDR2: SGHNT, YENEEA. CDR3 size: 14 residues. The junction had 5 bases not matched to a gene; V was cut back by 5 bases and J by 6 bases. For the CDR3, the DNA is TGTGCCAGCAGCCGTAGCGGGAGGGGGAAGACCCAGTACTTC. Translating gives CASSRSGRGKTQYF.

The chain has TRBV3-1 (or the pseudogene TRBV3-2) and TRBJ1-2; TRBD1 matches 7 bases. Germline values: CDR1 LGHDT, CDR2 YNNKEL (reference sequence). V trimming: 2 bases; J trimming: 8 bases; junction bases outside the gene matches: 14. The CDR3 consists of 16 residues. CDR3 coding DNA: TGTGCCAGCAGCCAAATTACCCTTGGGACAGTTAACGGCTACACCTTC. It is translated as CASSQITLGTVNGYTF.

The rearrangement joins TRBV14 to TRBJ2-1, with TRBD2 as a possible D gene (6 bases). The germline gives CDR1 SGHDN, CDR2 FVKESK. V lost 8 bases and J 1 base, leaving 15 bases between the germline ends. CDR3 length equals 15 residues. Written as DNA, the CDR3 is TGTGCCAGCGGAAGGCGGGACCTTTCCTACAATGAGCAGTTCTTC. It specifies CASGRRDLSYNEQFF. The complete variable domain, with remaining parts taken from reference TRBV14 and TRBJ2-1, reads EAGVTQFPSHSVIEKGQTVTLRCDPISGHDNLYWYRRVMGKEIKFLLHFVKESKQDESGMPNNRFLAERTGGTYSTLKVQPAELEDSGVYFCASGRRDLSYNEQFFGPGTRLTVL.

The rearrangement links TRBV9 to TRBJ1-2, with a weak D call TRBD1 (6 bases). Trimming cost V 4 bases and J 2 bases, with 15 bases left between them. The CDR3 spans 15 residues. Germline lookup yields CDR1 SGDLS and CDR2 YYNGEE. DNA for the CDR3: TGTGCCAGCAGCCCGACAGGAAAGCCAAACTATGGCTACACCTTC. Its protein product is CASSPTGKPNYGYTF. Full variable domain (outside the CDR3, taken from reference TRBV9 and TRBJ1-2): DSGVTQTPKHLITATGQRVTLRCSPRSGDLSVYWYQQSLDQGLQFLIQYYNGEERAKGNILERFSAQQFPDLHSELNLSSLELGDSALYFCASSPTGKPNYGYTFGSGTRLTVV.

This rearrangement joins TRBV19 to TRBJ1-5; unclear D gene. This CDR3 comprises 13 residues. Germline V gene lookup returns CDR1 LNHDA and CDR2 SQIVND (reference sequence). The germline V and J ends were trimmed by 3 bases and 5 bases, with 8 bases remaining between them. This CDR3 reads CASSIANDQPQHF. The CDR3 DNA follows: TGTGCCAGTAGTATCGCTAACGATCAGCCCCAGCATTTT. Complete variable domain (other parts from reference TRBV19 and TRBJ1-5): DGGITQSPKYLFRKEGQNVTLSCEQNLNHDAMYWYRQDPGQGLRLIYYSQIVNDFQKGDIAEGYSVSREKKESFPLTVTSAQKNPTAFYLCASSIANDQPQHFGDGTRLSIL.

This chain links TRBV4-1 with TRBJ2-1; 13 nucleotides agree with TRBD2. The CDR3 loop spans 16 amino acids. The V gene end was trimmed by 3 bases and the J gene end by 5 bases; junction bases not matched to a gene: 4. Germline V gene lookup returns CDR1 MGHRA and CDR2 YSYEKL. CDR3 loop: CASSHRGLAGDNEQFF. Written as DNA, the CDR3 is TGCGCCAGCAGCCACCGCGGACTAGCGGGAGACAATGAGCAGTTCTTC.

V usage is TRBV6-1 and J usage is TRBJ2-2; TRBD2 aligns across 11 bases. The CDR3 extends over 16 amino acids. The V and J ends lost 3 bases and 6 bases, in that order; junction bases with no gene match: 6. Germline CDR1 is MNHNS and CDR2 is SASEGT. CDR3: CASSESGGLAAGELFF. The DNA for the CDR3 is TGTGCCAGCAGTGAGTCGGGGGGACTAGCGGCCGGGGAGCTGTTTTTT.